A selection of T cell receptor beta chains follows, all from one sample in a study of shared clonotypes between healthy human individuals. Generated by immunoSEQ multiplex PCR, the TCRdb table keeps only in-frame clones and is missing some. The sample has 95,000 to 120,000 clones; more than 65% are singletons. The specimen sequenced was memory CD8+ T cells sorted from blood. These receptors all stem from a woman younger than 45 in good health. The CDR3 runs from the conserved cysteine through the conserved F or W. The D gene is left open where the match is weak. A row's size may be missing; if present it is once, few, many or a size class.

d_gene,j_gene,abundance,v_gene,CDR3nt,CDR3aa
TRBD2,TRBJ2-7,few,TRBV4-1,TGCGCCAGCAGCCAAGTACCAGCGGGAGGGGGGTCCTACGAGCAGTACTTC,CASSQVPAGGGSYEQYF
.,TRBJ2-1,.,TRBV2,TGTGCCAGCGCGAGAGACAGGCTCTCCTACAATGAGCAGTTCTTC,CASARDRLSYNEQFF
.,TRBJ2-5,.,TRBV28,TGTGCCACCCGTCAAGAGACCCAGTACTTC,CATRQETQYF
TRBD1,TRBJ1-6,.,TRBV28,TGTGCCGCCAGCCAGGGGGTAAATTCACCCCTCCACTTT,CAASQGVNSPLHF
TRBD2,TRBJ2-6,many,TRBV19,TGTGCCAGTAGTTTATGGACTAGCGGGGACGTAGGGGCCAACGTCCTGACTTTC,CASSLWTSGDVGANVLTF
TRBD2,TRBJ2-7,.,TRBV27,TGTGCCAGCAGCACGAGCGGGAAGGGAAGGTACGAGCAGTACTTC,CASSTSGKGRYEQYF
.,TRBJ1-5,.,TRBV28,TGTGCCAGCAGTTTAGGGCAGTTGAATCAGCCCCAGCATTTT,CASSLGQLNQPQHF
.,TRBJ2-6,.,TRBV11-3,TGTGCCAGCAGCAGGGAGTTATCTCGACAAAGTCGGGCCAACGTCCTGACTTTC,CASSRELSRQSRANVLTF
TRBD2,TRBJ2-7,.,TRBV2,TGTGCCAGCAGGACTAGCCAAAACTCCTACGAGCAGTACTTC,CASRTSQNSYEQYF
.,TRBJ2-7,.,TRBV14,TGTGCCAGCAGCCAAGATGCGGACGGTGGCGAGCAGTACTTC,CASSQDADGGEQYF
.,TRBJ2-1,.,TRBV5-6,TGTGCCAGCAGCTTTCCAAACCGAAATGAGCAGTTCTTC,CASSFPNRNEQFF
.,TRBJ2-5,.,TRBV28,TGTGCCAGCATAGGATGGGAGACCCAGTACTTC,CASIGWETQYF
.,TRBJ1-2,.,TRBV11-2,TGTGCCAGCAGCCCAGCCCAGGGAACCTATGGCTACACCTTC,CASSPAQGTYGYTF
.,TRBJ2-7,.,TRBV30,TGTGCCTGGAGCCAGGGTTACGAGCAGTACTTC,CAWSQGYEQYF
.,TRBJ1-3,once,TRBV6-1,TGTGCCAGCAGTGAGGGTTCGGACCGAGGCACCATATATTTT,CASSEGSDRGTIYF
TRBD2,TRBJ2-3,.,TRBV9,TGTGCCAGCTCCCTAGCGGGAGGATCAGATACGCAGTATTTT,CASSLAGGSDTQYF
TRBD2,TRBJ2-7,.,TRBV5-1,TGCGCCAGCAGCCCCAGACTAGCAGTAGGGGTCGAGCAGTACTTC,CASSPRLAVGVEQYF
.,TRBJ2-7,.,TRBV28,TGTGCCAGCAGCGTGGTCGCGGGCCACTCCTACGAGCAGTACTTC,CASSVVAGHSYEQYF
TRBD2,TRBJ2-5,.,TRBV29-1,TGCAGCGTAGACTATTGGGGACCCCGCGGGAGGCGAGGGGAGACCCAGTACTTC,CSVDYWGPRGRRGETQYF
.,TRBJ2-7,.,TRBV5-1,TGCGCCAGCAGCCCCCGGCTGAACTCCTACGAGCAGTACTTC,CASSPRLNSYEQYF
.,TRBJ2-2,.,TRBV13,TGTGCCAGCAGCTTAGAGGGCCAGGAGAACACCGGGGAGCTGTTTTTT,CASSLEGQENTGELFF
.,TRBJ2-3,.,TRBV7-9,TGTGCCAGCAGCTTGGCGGGGTACACAGATACGCAGTATTTT,CASSLAGYTDTQYF
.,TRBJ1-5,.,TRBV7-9,TGTGCCAGCAGCTCGACAGTGGGGAGCAATCAGCCCCAGCATTTT,CASSSTVGSNQPQHF
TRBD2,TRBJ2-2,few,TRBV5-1,TGCGCCAGCAGCTATGCGAGTGGCGGGAGAATTCGGAACACCGGGGAGCTGTTTTTT,CASSYASGGRIRNTGELFF
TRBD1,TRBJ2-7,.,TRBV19,TGTGCCAGTAGCCGCAGGGCAGGGGGCGACTCCTACGAGCAGTACTTC,CASSRRAGGDSYEQYF
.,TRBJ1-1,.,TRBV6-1,TGTGCCAGCAGTGAAAGGGGCAACACTGAAGCTTTCTTT,CASSERGNTEAFF
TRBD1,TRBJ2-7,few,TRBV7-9,TGTGCCAGCAGCCCGGGGACAGGGGAAATCCACGAGCAGTACTTC,CASSPGTGEIHEQYF
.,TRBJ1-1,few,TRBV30,TGTGCTCAGGTGAGGGGCGAGGAAACTGAAGCTTTCTTT,CAQVRGEETEAFF
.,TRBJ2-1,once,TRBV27,TGTGCCAGCACTGGTCCGAGACACTTACTATACAATGAGCAGTTCTTC,CASTGPRHLLYNEQFF
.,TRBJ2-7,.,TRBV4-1,TGCGCCAGCAGCGACCGGATTTCGTACGAGCAGTACTTC,CASSDRISYEQYF
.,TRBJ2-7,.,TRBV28,TGTGCCAGCAGTTTATGGGCACCCACGCGCGAGCAGTACTTC,CASSLWAPTREQYF
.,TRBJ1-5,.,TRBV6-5,TGTGCCAGCAGTACAGGGAGCAATCAGCCCCAGCATTTT,CASSTGSNQPQHF
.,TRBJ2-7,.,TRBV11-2,TGTGCCAGCAGCCATGGGGCCATCACCGTACTACTGGAAGAGCAGTACTTC,CASSHGAITVLLEEQYF